This TCR beta chain was profiled in a study of blood T cell repertoires in COVID-19. Study-level information: Samples of COVID-19 (acute and convalescent) were obtained from the United States, Italy and Spain. PBMCs, B-cell-depleted T cells, or T cells provided the cDNA or gDNA that made up the material.

The V end was cut by 0 bases, the J end by 2 bases, with 4 bases between. This CDR3 spans 13 amino acids. Germline V gene sequence: CDR1 PRHDT, CDR2 FYEKMQ (reference sequence). Original data processing: Reference gene primer amplification in the assay estimated nucleated cell counts. This table comes from immunoSEQ multiplex PCR, and its TCRdb copy is limited to in-frame clones, with some not included. V and J calls and clone size follow that table, whereas D and trimming were derived from the DNA. This table holds about 210,000 clones, around 88% found once. This clonotype was sampled from a woman aged 50 to 65 with acute or convalescent COVID-19. The rearrangement uses TRBV13 and TRBJ1-2; D remains ambiguous. Sequencing was performed on peripheral blood. The CDR3 nucleotides are TGTGCCAGCAGCTTAGGACAGAACTATGGCTACACCTTC. Protein sequence: CASSLGQNYGYTF.